What follows are 18 T cell receptor beta chains derived from one specimen sequenced in a study of cytomegalovirus exposure and HLA in healthy donors. PCR primers comprised 60 Vbeta and 13 Jbeta primers. Clones were sequenced by immunoSEQ multiplex PCR, and TCRdb holds only the in-frame ones, with some missing. The sample has roughly 100,000 clones, over 65% seen once. Source material: PBMCs. The receptors were sampled from a man aged 40-50 years in good health and CMV-seropositive.

The chain links TRBV4-3 to TRBJ1-2; 7 positions agree with TRBD1. The V and J ends lost 4 bases and 3 bases, in that order; junction bases with no gene match: 5. The CDR3 sequence is 14 residues long. CDR1 is LGHNA and CDR2 is YSLEER in the germline V gene. The CDR3 spells CASSPSGTDYGYTF. The CDR3 coding sequence is TGCGCCAGCAGCCCCTCCGGGACAGACTATGGCTACACCTTC.

The chain uses TRBV19 and TRBJ2-1; the match to TRBD2 covers 12 bases. The CDR3 is 17 amino acids. V lost 2 bases to trimming and J lost 6 bases; unmatched junction nucleotides: 8. The germline gives CDR1 LNHDA, CDR2 SQIVND (reference sequence). The CDR3 protein is CASSIKRLAGGGNEQFF. The CDR3 DNA follows: TGTGCCAGTAGTATAAAAAGGCTAGCGGGAGGGGGCAATGAGCAGTTCTTC.

This clone was found a few times. The V gene is TRBV2, the J gene TRBJ2-5, with 15 nucleotides matching TRBD2. Germline V CDR1 and CDR2: SNHLY, FYNNEI. The CDR3 covers 16 residues. V was pared by 6 bases and J by 5 bases, with 7 bases of the junction left unmatched. CDR3 bases: TGTGCCAGCAGAAGAGGACTAGCGGGGGGGAAGGAGACCCAGTACTTC. As protein: CASRRGLAGGKETQYF.

This chain links TRBV19 with TRBJ2-5; maybe TRBD2 (5 bases). Germline V gives CDR1 LNHDA, CDR2 SQIVND (reference sequence). This CDR3 contains 15 residues. Trimming cost V 3 bases and J 1 base, with 12 bases left between them. CDR3 sequence reads: CASSIPKRGQETQYF. CDR3 bases: TGTGCCAGTAGTATTCCCAAACGGGGCCAAGAGACCCAGTACTTC.

This rearrangement joins TRBV5-5 to TRBJ2-7; TRBD2 is a possible D gene (5 bases). V dropped 2 bases and J dropped 12 bases, with 15 bases sitting between them. Germline V gives CDR1 SGHKS, CDR2 YYEKEE (reference sequence). The CDR3 totals 12 residues. CDR3 bases: TGTGCCAGCAGCTTTTCCACCCTAGCAACGTACTTC. Translation gives CASSFSTLATYF.

The chain has TRBV27 and TRBJ2-1; 11 nucleotides line up with TRBD2. The CDR3 loop spans 15 amino acids. V trimming: 5 bases; J trimming: 5 bases; junction bases outside the gene matches: 5. CDR1 is MNHEY and CDR2 is SMNVEV in the germline V gene (reference sequence). The CDR3 DNA sequence: TGTGCCAGCAGTCCCGGGACTAGCGGCCACAATGAGCAGTTCTTC. It is translated as CASSPGTSGHNEQFF.

This clone has just a few counts. The CDR3 spells CASSYQRSYEQYF. CDR3 DNA sequence: TGTGCCAGCAGTTACCAGCGTTCCTACGAGCAGTACTTC. The chain recombines TRBV6-5 with TRBJ2-7; no clear D. V dropped 2 bases and J dropped 1 base, with 6 bases sitting between them. Germline V gene data show CDR1 as MNHEY and CDR2 as SVGAGI. The CDR3 is 13 amino acids.

DNA of the CDR3: TGTGCCAGCAGTTACTCTCTAGCGGGCCTCACCGGGGAGCTGTTTTTT. It encodes CASSYSLAGLTGELFF. The rearrangement links TRBV6-5 to TRBJ2-2; 8 nucleotides align to TRBD2. V shed 0 bases and J 4 bases; nucleotides not matched to a gene: 4. This CDR3 has 16 amino acids. Per germline, CDR1 MNHEY and CDR2 SVGAGI.

The chain couples TRBV30 to TRBJ1-5, with 9 bases that match TRBD1. The germline CDR1 and CDR2 sequences are GTSNPN and SVGIG (reference sequence). This CDR3 is 13 amino acids long. Trimming at V came to 6 bases and at J to 2 bases, leaving 2 bases not matched to a gene. CDR3 loop: CACRDRGNQPQHF. CDR3 DNA sequence: TGTGCCTGCCGGGACAGGGGCAATCAGCCCCAGCATTTT.

The chain links TRBV11-3 to TRBJ1-1, with 7 nucleotides matching TRBD1. CDR3 size: 15 residues. Germline V CDR1 and CDR2: SGHNT, YENEEA. The junction had 9 bases not matched to a gene; V was cut back by 1 base and J by 7 bases. The CDR3 DNA reads TGTGCCAGCAGCTTAGGCCCCCACCGGACAGGTGAAGCTTTCTTT. It specifies CASSLGPHRTGEAFF.

The gene calls are TRBV14 and TRBJ2-4; TRBD1 might be the D (5 bases). V shed 1 base and J shed 3 bases, with 13 bases lying between them. The CDR3 runs to 16 residues. Germline V gives CDR1 SGHDN, CDR2 FVKESK. This chain's CDR3 is CASSQGRGLVKNIQYF. CDR3 nucleotides: TGTGCCAGCAGCCAAGGAAGGGGTCTAGTCAAAAACATTCAGTACTTC.

The V and J genes are TRBV19 and TRBJ2-7; TRBD1 matches 7 bases. J lost 2 bases, V lost 4 bases, and 5 bases had no gene match. The CDR3 loop spans 14 amino acids. Germline CDR1 is LNHDA and CDR2 is SQIVND (reference sequence). Written as DNA, the CDR3 is TGTGCCAGTAGTACGGTCCAGGGGGCCTACGAGCAGTACTTC. Translation gives CASSTVQGAYEQYF.

This chain connects TRBV10-3 to TRBJ2-7; 7 bases line up with TRBD2. The CDR3 length is 13 residues. With 6 bases clipped from V and 6 bases from J, the junction kept 8 bases outside the gene matches. Per the germline V gene, CDR1 is ENHRY and CDR2 is SYGVKD. In nucleotides, the CDR3 is TGTGCCATCAGCGCCTCGCCGGGGGGCGAGCAGTACTTC. It is translated as CAISASPGGEQYF.

The rearrangement joins TRBV15 to TRBJ2-3; possibly TRBD2 for D (6 bases). This CDR3 is built from 15 residues. V was trimmed by 6 bases and J by 3 bases, leaving 16 bases between them. Germline CDR1 LNHNV, CDR2 YYDKDF (reference sequence). Here the CDR3 reads CATRGGRSGTDTQYF. The CDR3 DNA sequence: TGTGCCACCAGAGGTGGGAGGTCAGGGACAGATACGCAGTATTTT.

The chain is built from TRBV10-3 and TRBJ2-1; perhaps TRBD1 as D (7 bases). The V end lost 7 bases, the J end lost 2 bases, and 12 bases lay between the germline ends. Germline CDR1 and CDR2: ENHRY and SYGVKD. The CDR3 has 14 residues. The CDR3 sequence: CAITQGGTYNEQFF. The CDR3 DNA reads as TGTGCCATCACCCAGGGGGGCACCTACAATGAGCAGTTCTTC.

The rearrangement joins TRBV2 to TRBJ2-2, with 7 bases aligning to TRBD2. The CDR3 covers 15 residues. Germline values: CDR1 SNHLY, CDR2 FYNNEI. The ends lost 4 bases at V and 7 bases at J; junction bases unmatched: 9. The CDR3: CASSGTGLSGGELFF. CDR3 DNA sequence: TGTGCCAGCAGTGGTACGGGACTATCCGGCGGGGAGCTGTTTTTT. Together with reference TRBV2 and TRBJ2-2, the CDR3 gives the full variable domain: EPEVTQTPSHQVTQMGQEVILRCVPISNHLYFYWYRQILGQKVEFLVSFYNNEISEKSEIFDDQFSVERPDGSNFTLKIRSTKLEDSAMYFCASSGTGLSGGELFFGEGSRLTVL.

This clone was seen a few times. The chain has TRBV7-3 and TRBJ2-2; TRBD1 is a possible D gene (6 bases). The CDR3 consists of 14 residues. Trimming removed 5 bases from V and 4 bases from J, with 11 bases in between. CDR1 is SGHTA, CDR2 FQGTGA, per germline. CDR3 loop: CASSPTGSTGELFF. CDR3 nucleotides: TGTGCCAGCAGCCCCACAGGGTCCACCGGGGAGCTGTTTTTT.

This chain uses TRBV19 with TRBJ1-5; TRBD1 matches at 8 bases. CDR3 size: 14 residues. V trimming: 10 bases; J trimming: 3 bases; junction bases outside the gene matches: 8. Germline CDR1 LNHDA, CDR2 SQIVND (reference sequence). The CDR3 region has the DNA TGTGCCACCAGCGGACAGGGTTACAATCAGCCCCAGCATTTT. Encoded protein: CATSGQGYNQPQHF.